The T cell receptor (beta chain) described here comes from a study of T cells in Graves' hyperthyroidism and ophthalmopathy. Uncontrolled infection, other autoimmune disease, pregnancy or lactation excluded patients. The PBMCs studied were ones that came from approximately 9.9 ml fresh peripheral blood. Germline trimming cut 5 bases from V and 5 bases from J; bases unmatched to any gene: 10. CDR3 size: 14 residues. Germline CDR1 DFQATT, CDR2 SNEGSKA (reference sequence). The investigators amplified TCR beta CDR3 regions from RNA transcripts. The study used the HTBI primer set for a first-round RT-PCR of the TCR CDR3. TCRdb independently ran MiXCR on the multiplex PCR reads; one entry per CDR3 protein. Here the sample spans 600,000 to 650,000 distinct CDR3 sequences, around 21% being singletons.

V is TRBV20-1 and J is TRBJ2-7; 9 nucleotides agree with TRBD1. The TCR sequence derives from a man aged 25-45 years with Graves' ophthalmopathy. The specimen sequenced was blood. CDR3 nucleotides: TGCAGTGCTGGCCTTCTGACAGGGGGGGACGAGCAGTACTTC. Its translation: CSAGLLTGGDEQYF.